The source of this T cell receptor beta chain is a study of control samples from healthy donors and cancer patients. Sequenced by immunoSEQ multiplex PCR; TCRdb stores in-frame clones only, minus some. The top ten hold over 8% of the sample, which has about 100,000 clones, about 92% seen once. Germline V gene data show CDR1 as SGHDN and CDR2 as FVKESK. The CDR3 length is 15 residues. The junction had 11 bases not matched to a gene; V was cut back by 0 bases and J by 10 bases. The V and J genes are TRBV14 and TRBJ2-7; 8 bases align to TRBD2. The TCR comes from a man aged 18 to 30 in good health. Sequencing was done on a sample of blood. This chain's CDR3 is CASSQELSGIIPQYF. The CDR3 region has the DNA TGTGCCAGCAGCCAAGAGCTTAGCGGGATAATTCCACAGTACTTC.